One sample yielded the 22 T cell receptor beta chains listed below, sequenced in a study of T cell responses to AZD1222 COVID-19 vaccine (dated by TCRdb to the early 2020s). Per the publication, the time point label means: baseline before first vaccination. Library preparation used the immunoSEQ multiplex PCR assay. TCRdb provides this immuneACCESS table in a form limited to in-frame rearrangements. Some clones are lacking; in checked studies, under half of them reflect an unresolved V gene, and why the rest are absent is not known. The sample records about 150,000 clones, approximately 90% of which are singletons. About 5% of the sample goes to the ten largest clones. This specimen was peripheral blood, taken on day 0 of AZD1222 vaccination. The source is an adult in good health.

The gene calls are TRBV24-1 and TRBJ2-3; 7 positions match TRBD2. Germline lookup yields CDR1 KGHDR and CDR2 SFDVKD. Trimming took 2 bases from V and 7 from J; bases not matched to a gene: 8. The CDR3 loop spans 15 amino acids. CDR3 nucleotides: TGTGCCACCAGTGATTCGAGGGAGGGTTCTAATACGCAGTATTTT. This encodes CATSDSREGSNTQYF.

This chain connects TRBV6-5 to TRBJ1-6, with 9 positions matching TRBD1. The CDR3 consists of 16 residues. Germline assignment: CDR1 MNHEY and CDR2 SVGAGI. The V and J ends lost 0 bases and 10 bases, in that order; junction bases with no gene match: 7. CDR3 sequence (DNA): TGTGCCAGCAGTTACTCGTCGGGACAGGGTATCTCACCCCTCCACTTT. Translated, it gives CASSYSSGQGISPLHF.

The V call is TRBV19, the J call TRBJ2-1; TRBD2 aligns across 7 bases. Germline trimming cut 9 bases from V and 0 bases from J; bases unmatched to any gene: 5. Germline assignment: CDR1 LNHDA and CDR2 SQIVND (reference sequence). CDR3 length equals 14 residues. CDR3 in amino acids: CASHGRVSYNEQFF. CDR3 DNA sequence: TGTGCCAGCCATGGGAGGGTCTCCTACAATGAGCAGTTCTTC.

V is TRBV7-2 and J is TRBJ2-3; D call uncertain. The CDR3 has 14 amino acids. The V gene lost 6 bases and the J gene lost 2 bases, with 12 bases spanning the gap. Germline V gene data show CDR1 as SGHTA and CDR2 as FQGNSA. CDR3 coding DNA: TGTGCCAGCAGTGAACCCCCGCCCACAGATACGCAGTATTTT. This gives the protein CASSEPPPTDTQYF.

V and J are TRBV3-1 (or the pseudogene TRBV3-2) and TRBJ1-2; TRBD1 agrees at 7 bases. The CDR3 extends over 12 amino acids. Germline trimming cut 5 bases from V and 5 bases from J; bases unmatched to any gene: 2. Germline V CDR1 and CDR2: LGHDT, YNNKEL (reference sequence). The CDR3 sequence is CASSSRGYGYTF. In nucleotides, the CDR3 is TGTGCCAGCAGCTCCAGGGGGTATGGCTACACCTTC.

The CDR3 nucleotides are TGTGCCAGCAGCGCCCGCGGTAGCAAGAACACCGGGGAGCTGTTTTTT. As protein: CASSARGSKNTGELFF. The chain employs TRBV7-9 and TRBJ2-2; no clear D. The CDR3 sequence is 16 residues long. The germline CDR1 and CDR2 sequences are SEHNR and FQNEAQ (reference sequence). V was trimmed by 5 bases and J by 1 base, leaving 14 bases between them. Full variable domain (remainder filled in from reference TRBV7-9 and TRBJ2-2): DTGVSQNPRHKITKRGQNVTFRCDPISEHNRLYWYRQTLGQGPEFLTYFQNEAQLEKSRLLSDRFSAERPKGSFSTLEIQRTEQGDSAMYLCASSARGSKNTGELFFGEGSRLTVL.

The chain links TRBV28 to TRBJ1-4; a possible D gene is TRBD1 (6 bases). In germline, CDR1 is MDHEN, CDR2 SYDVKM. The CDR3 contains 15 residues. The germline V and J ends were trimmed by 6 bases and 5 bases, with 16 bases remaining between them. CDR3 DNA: TGTGCCAGCAGGCCTACAGGGCGGGGAAATGAAAAACTGTTTTTT. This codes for CASRPTGRGNEKLFF. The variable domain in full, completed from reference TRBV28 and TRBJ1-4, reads DVKVTQSSRYLVKRTGEKVFLECVQDMDHENMFWYRQDPGLGLRLIYFSYDVKMKEKGDIPEGYSVSREKKERFSLILESASTNQTSMYLCASRPTGRGNEKLFFGSGTQLSVL.

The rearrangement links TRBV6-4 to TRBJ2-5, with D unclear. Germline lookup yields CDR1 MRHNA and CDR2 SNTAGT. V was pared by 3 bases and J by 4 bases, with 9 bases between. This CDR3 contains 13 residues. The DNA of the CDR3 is TGTGCCAGCAGTGAAAGGGTCGGAGAGACCCAGTACTTC. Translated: CASSERVGETQYF.

The CDR3 nucleotides read TGCGCCAGCAGCTTGAAGGACTCACCCCTCCACTTT. It is translated as CASSLKDSPLHF. The rearrangement uses TRBV5-1 and TRBJ1-6; no definite D call. Germline V gene sequence: CDR1 SGHRS, CDR2 YFSETQ. Trimming took 1 base from V and 10 from J, leaving 6 bases between them. CDR3 length equals 12 residues.

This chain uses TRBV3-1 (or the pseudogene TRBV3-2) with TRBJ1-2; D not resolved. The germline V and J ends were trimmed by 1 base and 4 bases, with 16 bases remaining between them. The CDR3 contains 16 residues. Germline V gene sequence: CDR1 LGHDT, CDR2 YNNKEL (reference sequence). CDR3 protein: CASSQGLGSGIYGYTF. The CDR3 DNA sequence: TGTGCCAGCAGCCAAGGACTCGGCAGCGGAATCTATGGCTACACCTTC.

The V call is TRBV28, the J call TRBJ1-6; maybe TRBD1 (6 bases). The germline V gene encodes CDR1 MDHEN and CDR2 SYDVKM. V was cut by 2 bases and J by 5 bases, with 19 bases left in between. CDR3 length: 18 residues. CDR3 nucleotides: TGTGCCAGCAGTTTAAGGATAGGGGGTCGTTTTGATAATTCACCCCTCCACTTT. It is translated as CASSLRIGGRFDNSPLHF.

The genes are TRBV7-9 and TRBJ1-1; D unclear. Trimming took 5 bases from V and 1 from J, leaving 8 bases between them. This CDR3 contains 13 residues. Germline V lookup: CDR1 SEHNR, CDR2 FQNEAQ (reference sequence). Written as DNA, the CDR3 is TGTGCCAGCAGCCCAGTCCGGAACACTGAAGCTTTCTTT. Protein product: CASSPVRNTEAFF.

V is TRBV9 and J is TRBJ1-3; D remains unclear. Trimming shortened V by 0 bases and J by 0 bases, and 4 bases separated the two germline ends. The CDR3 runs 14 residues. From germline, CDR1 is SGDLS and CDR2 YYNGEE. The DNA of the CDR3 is TGTGCCAGCAGCGTAGAGGCCTCTGGAAACACCATATATTTT. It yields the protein CASSVEASGNTIYF.

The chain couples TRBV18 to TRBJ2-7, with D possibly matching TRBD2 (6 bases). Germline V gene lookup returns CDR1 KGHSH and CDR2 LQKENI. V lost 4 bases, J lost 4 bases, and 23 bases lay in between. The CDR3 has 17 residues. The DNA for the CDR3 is TGTGCCAGCTCACTCCAGGGTCCCGGTAGCGGATTATACGAGCAGTACTTC. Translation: CASSLQGPGSGLYEQYF.

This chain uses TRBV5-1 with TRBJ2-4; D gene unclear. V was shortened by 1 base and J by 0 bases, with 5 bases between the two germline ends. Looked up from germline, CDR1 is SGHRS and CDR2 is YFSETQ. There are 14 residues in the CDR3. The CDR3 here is CASSLRVAKNIQYF. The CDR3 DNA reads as TGCGCCAGCAGCTTGAGGGTAGCCAAAAACATTCAGTACTTC. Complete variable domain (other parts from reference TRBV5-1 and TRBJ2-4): KAGVTQTPRYLIKTRGQQVTLSCSPISGHRSVSWYQQTPGQGLQFLFEYFSETQRNKGNFPGRFSGRQFSNSRSEMNVSTLELGDSALYLCASSLRVAKNIQYFGAGTRLSVL.

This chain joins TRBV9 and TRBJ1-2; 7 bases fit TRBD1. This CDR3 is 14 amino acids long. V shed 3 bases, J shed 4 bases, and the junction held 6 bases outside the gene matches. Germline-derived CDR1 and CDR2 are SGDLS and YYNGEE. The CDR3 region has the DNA TGTGCCAGCAGCGCACAGACAGGGATCTATGGCTACACCTTC. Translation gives CASSAQTGIYGYTF.

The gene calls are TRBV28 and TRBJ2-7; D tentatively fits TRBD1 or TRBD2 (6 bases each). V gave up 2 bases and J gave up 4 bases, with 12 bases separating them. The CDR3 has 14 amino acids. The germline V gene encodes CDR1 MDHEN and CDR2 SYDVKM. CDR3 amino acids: CASSLGGTTYEQYF. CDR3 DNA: TGTGCCAGCAGTTTAGGCGGGACAACTTACGAGCAGTACTTC.

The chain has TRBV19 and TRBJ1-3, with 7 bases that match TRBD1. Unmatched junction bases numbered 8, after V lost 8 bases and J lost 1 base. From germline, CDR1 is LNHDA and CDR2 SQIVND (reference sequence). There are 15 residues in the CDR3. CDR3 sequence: CASVPGQTSGNTIYF. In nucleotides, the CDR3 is TGTGCCAGTGTGCCGGGACAGACTTCTGGAAACACCATATATTTT.

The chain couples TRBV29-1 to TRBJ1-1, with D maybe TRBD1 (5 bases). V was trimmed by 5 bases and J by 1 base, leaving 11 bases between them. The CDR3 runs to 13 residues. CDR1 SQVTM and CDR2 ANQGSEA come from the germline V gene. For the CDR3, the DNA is TGCAGCGTTAGCTGGGGGGGGAACACTGAAGCTTTCTTT. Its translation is CSVSWGGNTEAFF.

DNA for the CDR3: TGCGCCAGCAGCCAAGTCGGTCGGGGCACATTCTATGGCTACACCTTC. The encoded protein is CASSQVGRGTFYGYTF. V gene TRBV4-3 combines with J gene TRBJ1-2, with D possibly being TRBD1 (5 bases). The CDR3 length is 16 residues. The germline gives CDR1 LGHNA, CDR2 YSLEER. Trimming left V 1 base short and J 4 bases short, with 16 bases between.

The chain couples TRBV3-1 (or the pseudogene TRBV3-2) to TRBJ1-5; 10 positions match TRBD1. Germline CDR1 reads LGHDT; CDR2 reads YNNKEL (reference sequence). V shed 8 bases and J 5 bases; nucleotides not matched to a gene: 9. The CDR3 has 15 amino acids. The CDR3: CASGLGTGEYQPQHF. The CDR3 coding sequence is TGTGCCAGCGGGTTGGGGACAGGGGAATATCAGCCCCAGCATTTT.

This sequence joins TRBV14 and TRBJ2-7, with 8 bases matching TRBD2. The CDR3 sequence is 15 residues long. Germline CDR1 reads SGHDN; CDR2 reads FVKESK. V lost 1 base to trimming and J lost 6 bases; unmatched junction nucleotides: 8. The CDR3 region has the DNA TGTGCCAGCAGCCAAGGCATGACAAGCGGGAGCGAGCAGTACTTC. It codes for CASSQGMTSGSEQYF. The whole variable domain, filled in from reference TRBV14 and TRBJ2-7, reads EAGVTQFPSHSVIEKGQTVTLRCDPISGHDNLYWYRRVMGKEIKFLLHFVKESKQDESGMPNNRFLAERTGGTYSTLKVQPAELEDSGVYFCASSQGMTSGSEQYFGPGTRLTVT.